The rows below give T cell receptor beta chains drawn from one sample of a study of regulatory T cells in long-lasting Graves disease. TCRdb ran MiXCR on the multiplex PCR reads and lists one entry per CDR3 protein. Of around 400,000 distinct CDR3 sequences in the sample, 20% to 25% are singletons; the top ten hold about 27%. Material: peripheral blood mononuclear cells (PBMCs), obtained when the disease was refractory, from a patient treated with antithyroid drugs. These receptors all stem from a female donor with Graves disease. CDR3s include the opening cysteine and the closing phenylalanine or tryptophan. Each record gives: clone size, CDR3 length, D gene, J gene, V gene, CDR3 protein, CDR3 DNA. The D gene is left open where the match is weak. Clone size, where shown, is once, few, many, or a class for clones that have expanded.

few | 15 | NA | TRBJ2-4 | TRBV20-1 | CSANPGSLAKNIQYF | TGCAGTGCCAATCCGGGATCCTTAGCCAAAAACATTCAGTACTTC
NA | 12 | TRBD1 | TRBJ2-7 | TRBV20-1 | CSATAQGDEQYF | TGCAGTGCTACTGCCCAGGGGGACGAGCAGTACTTC
NA | 20 | TRBD1 | TRBJ1-5 | TRBV7-2 | CASSQRRRGDREYSNQPQHF | TGTGCCAGCAGCCAACGGCGGAGGGGGGACAGAGAATATAGCAATCAGCCCCAGCATTTT
many | 13 | NA | TRBJ2-7 | TRBV27 | CASSLHRGGEQYF | TGTGCCAGCAGTTTACACAGGGGAGGCGAGCAGTACTTC
NA | 13 | NA | TRBJ2-1 | TRBV7-2 | CASSLGPMWEAFF | TGTGCCAGCAGCTTAGGCCCTATGTGGGAGGCGTTCTTC
NA | 15 | TRBD2 | TRBJ2-3 | TRBV28 | CASRWTSGILNTQYF | TGTGCCAGCAGGTGGACTAGCGGGATTCTAAATACGCAGTATTTT
NA | 15 | TRBD1 | TRBJ2-7 | TRBV18 | CASSPKDRGGVEQYF | TGTGCCAGCTCACCAAAAGACCGAGGGGGCGTCGAGCAGTACTTC
many | 14 | TRBD1 | TRBJ1-2 | TRBV28 | CASRGQGADYGYTF | TGTGCCAGCCGCGGGCAGGGGGCAGACTATGGCTACACCTTC
NA | 15 | TRBD2 | TRBJ2-1 | TRBV11-2 | CASSSTSGAYNEQFF | TGTGCCAGCAGCTCGACTAGCGGGGCCTACAATGAGCAGTTCTTC
NA | 9 | NA | TRBJ2-1 | TRBV29-1 | CSVGGVQFF | TGCAGCGTTGGCGGGGTACAGTTCTTC
few | 12 | NA | TRBJ2-5 | TRBV11-1 | CASSPDTRAKYF | TGTGCCAGCAGCCCGGACACGAGGGCAAAGTACTTC
NA | 17 | NA | TRBJ2-6 | TRBV5-1 | CASSGTAGASGANVLTF | TGCGCCAGCAGCGGGACCGCAGGGGCCTCTGGGGCCAACGTCCTGACTTTC
few | 13 | NA | TRBJ2-5 | TRBV15 | CATSRDQGETQYF | TGTGCCACCAGCAGAGATCAAGGAGAGACCCAGTACTTC
many | 16 | TRBD1 | TRBJ2-3 | TRBV27 | CASSPSTGVGTDTQYF | TGTGCCAGCAGTCCGTCAACAGGGGTAGGCACAGATACGCAGTATTTT
many | 15 | TRBD1 | TRBJ2-7 | TRBV12-3/TRBV12-4 | CASSLGTVPSYEQYF | TGTGCCAGCAGTCTTGGGACAGTCCCCTCCTACGAGCAGTACTTC
many | 14 | NA | TRBJ2-4 | TRBV28 | CASSIEGAKNIQYF | TGTGCCAGTAGTATAGAGGGGGCCAAAAACATTCAGTACTTC
many | 14 | NA | TRBJ2-7 | TRBV28 | CASRPLGIGYEQYF | TGTGCCAGCAGACCACTGGGGATCGGCTACGAGCAGTACTTC
many | 13 | NA | TRBJ1-1 | TRBV3-1 | CASSPARVTEAFF | TGTGCCAGCAGCCCAGCGCGTGTCACTGAAGCTTTCTTT
few | 14 | NA | TRBJ2-7 | TRBV18 | CASSPSTGLGEQYF | TGTGCCAGCTCACCATCGACAGGACTTGGAGAGCAGTACTTC
NA | 15 | TRBD2 | TRBJ2-1 | TRBV9 | CASSATAGGGNEQFF | TGTGCCAGCAGCGCTACAGCGGGGGGAGGCAATGAGCAGTTCTTC
NA | 13 | TRBD1 | TRBJ2-7 | TRBV29-1 | CSVAFLQGNEQYF | TGCAGCGTTGCTTTTTTACAGGGGAACGAGCAGTACTTC
NA | 13 | NA | TRBJ2-7 | TRBV5-1 | CASSFEGPYEQYF | TGCGCCAGCAGCTTCGAGGGCCCCTACGAGCAGTACTTC
few | 17 | TRBD2 | TRBJ2-7 | TRBV11-2 | CASSLGGLAGGPRERYF | TGTGCCAGCAGCTTAGGAGGACTAGCGGGAGGGCCGAGAGAGCGGTACTTC